The rows below give T cell receptor beta chains drawn from one sample of a study of cytomegalovirus exposure and HLA in healthy donors. Produced via immunoSEQ multiplex PCR; TCRdb's table is partial and in-frame only. The sample comprises around 120,000 clones, about 83% of which are singletons, and roughly 1.2% rests with the top ten. Sequencing input: PBMCs. The receptor source for this set is a girl aged 2 to 10 in good health and CMV-seronegative. Both conserved end residues are part of each CDR3. The D gene is left open where the match is weak. Clone size appears in some rows only: once, few, many, or a class for an expanded clone.

d_call: TRBD2
v_call: TRBV4-3
clone_size: NA
j_call: TRBJ2-7
cdr3_length: 16
cdr3_aa: CASSQDGSGETYEQYF
cdr3_nt: TGCGCCAGCAGCCAAGACGGCAGCGGGGAAACCTACGAGCAGTACTTC

d_call: NA
v_call: TRBV19
clone_size: once
j_call: TRBJ2-3
cdr3_length: 12
cdr3_aa: CASTTRGDTQYF
cdr3_nt: TGTGCCAGTACGACTAGGGGTGATACGCAGTATTTT

d_call: TRBD1
v_call: TRBV7-9
clone_size: NA
j_call: TRBJ1-1
cdr3_length: 15
cdr3_aa: CASTLTGARNTEAFF
cdr3_nt: TGTGCCAGCACTCTTACAGGGGCGAGGAACACTGAAGCTTTCTTT

d_call: TRBD1
v_call: TRBV7-6
clone_size: NA
j_call: TRBJ1-5
cdr3_length: 17
cdr3_aa: CASSLGTGMYSNQPQHF
cdr3_nt: TGTGCCAGCAGCTTAGGGACAGGAATGTATAGCAATCAGCCCCAGCATTTT

d_call: NA
v_call: TRBV14
clone_size: NA
j_call: TRBJ2-7
cdr3_length: 14
cdr3_aa: CASSQEGHFYEQYF
cdr3_nt: TGTGCCAGCAGCCAAGAGGGACATTTCTACGAGCAGTACTTC

d_call: NA
v_call: TRBV18
clone_size: NA
j_call: TRBJ1-4
cdr3_length: 14
cdr3_aa: CASSPEGQGEKLFF
cdr3_nt: TGTGCCAGCTCACCAGAGGGGCAGGGGGAAAAACTGTTTTTT

d_call: NA
v_call: TRBV11-2
clone_size: NA
j_call: TRBJ2-5
cdr3_length: 11
cdr3_aa: CASSLGGNQYF
cdr3_nt: TGTGCCAGCAGCCTTGGCGGGAACCAGTACTTC

d_call: NA
v_call: TRBV2
clone_size: few
j_call: TRBJ2-3
cdr3_length: 13
cdr3_aa: CASTRETTDTQYF
cdr3_nt: TGTGCCAGCACCCGGGAGACCACAGATACGCAGTATTTT

d_call: NA
v_call: TRBV1
clone_size: NA
j_call: TRBJ1-4
cdr3_length: 17
cdr3_aa: CTSSQDRVLSDTEKLFF
cdr3_nt: TGCACCAGCAGCCAGGACAGGGTCTTGAGTGATACAGAAAAACTGTTTTTT

d_call: NA
v_call: TRBV7-2
clone_size: NA
j_call: TRBJ1-1
cdr3_length: 14
cdr3_aa: CASSLFGMNTEAFF
cdr3_nt: TGTGCCAGCAGCTTATTCGGGATGAACACTGAAGCTTTCTTT

d_call: TRBD2
v_call: TRBV10-2
clone_size: NA
j_call: TRBJ2-3
cdr3_length: 15
cdr3_aa: CASSLAGTSGNTQYF
cdr3_nt: TGCGCCAGCAGTCTTGCCGGGACTAGCGGTAATACGCAGTATTTT

d_call: NA
v_call: TRBV6-6
clone_size: NA
j_call: TRBJ2-5
cdr3_length: 14
cdr3_aa: CASSYWRDRTEQYF
cdr3_nt: TGTGCCAGCAGTTACTGGAGGGACCGAACTGAGCAGTACTTC

d_call: NA
v_call: TRBV5-1
clone_size: NA
j_call: TRBJ2-3
cdr3_length: 15
cdr3_aa: CASSLEAAGTDTQYF
cdr3_nt: TGCGCCAGCAGCTTGGAAGCTGCGGGCACAGATACGCAGTATTTT

d_call: TRBD2
v_call: TRBV4-2
clone_size: NA
j_call: TRBJ2-7
cdr3_length: 18
cdr3_aa: CASSQDLDRGVPSYEQYF
cdr3_nt: TGTGCCAGCAGCCAAGATCTTGATCGGGGGGTCCCCTCCTACGAGCAGTACTTC

d_call: TRBD1
v_call: TRBV5-1
clone_size: once
j_call: TRBJ2-1
cdr3_length: 17
cdr3_aa: CASSLDLGDRDYNEQFF
cdr3_nt: TGCGCCAGCAGCTTGGACCTCGGGGACAGGGACTACAATGAGCAGTTCTTC

d_call: NA
v_call: TRBV5-6
clone_size: NA
j_call: TRBJ1-2
cdr3_length: 15
cdr3_aa: CASSLVGMVTGGYTF
cdr3_nt: TGTGCCAGCAGCTTGGTTGGGATGGTTACGGGGGGCTACACCTTC

d_call: NA
v_call: TRBV6-6
clone_size: few
j_call: TRBJ1-5
cdr3_length: 13
cdr3_aa: CASQPAGQQPQHF
cdr3_nt: TGTGCCAGCCAACCTGCGGGGCAACAGCCCCAGCATTTT

d_call: NA
v_call: TRBV6-5
clone_size: NA
j_call: TRBJ2-3
cdr3_length: 13
cdr3_aa: CASSPYHTDTQYF
cdr3_nt: TGTGCCAGCAGCCCCTACCACACAGATACGCAGTATTTT

d_call: NA
v_call: TRBV5-1
clone_size: NA
j_call: TRBJ2-7
cdr3_length: 14
cdr3_aa: CASSSGDGVYEQYF
cdr3_nt: TGCGCCAGCAGCTCAGGGGACGGTGTTTACGAGCAGTACTTC

d_call: NA
v_call: TRBV6-1
clone_size: NA
j_call: TRBJ2-7
cdr3_length: 13
cdr3_aa: CASSGSNSYEQYF
cdr3_nt: TGTGCCAGCAGTGGGTCCAATTCCTACGAGCAGTACTTC

d_call: NA
v_call: TRBV6-5
clone_size: NA
j_call: TRBJ1-2
cdr3_length: 15
cdr3_aa: CASSYSRGGIRGYTF
cdr3_nt: TGTGCCAGCAGTTACTCGAGAGGGGGAATACGTGGCTACACCTTC

d_call: NA
v_call: TRBV28
clone_size: NA
j_call: TRBJ1-2
cdr3_length: 12
cdr3_aa: CASTQGGHGYTF
cdr3_nt: TGTGCCAGCACCCAGGGAGGCCATGGCTACACCTTC